The rows below give T cell receptor beta chains drawn from one sample of a study of cytomegalovirus exposure and HLA in healthy donors. This table comes from immunoSEQ multiplex PCR, and its TCRdb copy is limited to in-frame clones, with some not included. In the table there are more than 150,000 clones, approximately 85% of which are singletons. The sample consisted of PBMCs. These receptor sequences come from a woman aged 18-35 years in good health and CMV-seronegative. CDR3s include the opening cysteine and the closing phenylalanine or tryptophan. D genes are given only for firm matches. Not every row has a clone size; where given, it reads once, few, many or a size class.

>TRBV18|TRBJ2-2|TRBD1|-
TGTGCCAGCTCACCACCGAGGACAGGGGTCACCGGGGAGCTGTTTTTT
CASSPPRTGVTGELFF
>TRBV27|TRBJ1-1|TRBD1|-
TGTGCCAGCAGTTTCGACAGGGGCCAAACTGAAGCTTTCTTT
CASSFDRGQTEAFF
>TRBV6-6|TRBJ2-7|-|-
TGTGCCAGTAGCCTGAGGGACTTGAACTACGAGCAGTACTTC
CASSLRDLNYEQYF
>TRBV27|TRBJ2-1|-|-
TGTGCCAGCAGTTTTGTGGGAGGCCCCGAGCAGTTCTTC
CASSFVGGPEQFF
>TRBV5-4|TRBJ2-1|TRBD2|-
TGTGCCAGCAGGTATAGCGGGGTAAGCTCCTACAATGAGCAGTTCTTC
CASRYSGVSSYNEQFF
>TRBV6-1|TRBJ1-4|-|-
TGTGCCAGCAGTGACGGGACTAATAGGGCTAATGAAAAACTGTTTTTT
CASSDGTNRANEKLFF
>TRBV11-2|TRBJ2-7|TRBD2|few
TGTGCCAGCAGTTTAAGCGGGAGCCAAACCTACGAGCAGTACTTC
CASSLSGSQTYEQYF
>TRBV6-1|TRBJ1-1|TRBD1|-
TGTGCCAGCAGTGAAAGGACAGGGGCCAACGCAAAAGAAGCTTTCTTT
CASSERTGANAKEAFF
>TRBV7-9|TRBJ2-7|TRBD1|-
TGTGCCAGCAGCCCGCAGACAGGGGCCTACGAGCAGTACTTC
CASSPQTGAYEQYF
>TRBV12-2|TRBJ2-1|-|-
TGTGCAAGTCGCTTAGAGGTATTAGGGACTTGCTACAATGAGCAGTTCTTC
CASRLEVLGTCYNEQFF
>TRBV5-1|TRBJ2-7|-|-
TGCGCCAGCAGCTTGGCCGCGGAACTGTCCCAATACGAGCAGTACTTC
CASSLAAELSQYEQYF
>TRBV27|TRBJ1-1|-|-
TGTGCCAGCAGTTTTCTTTCGTACAGGGCCACTGAAGCTTTCTTT
CASSFLSYRATEAFF
>TRBV6-5|TRBJ1-1|-|-
TGTGCCAGCAGGCAAACAGCGAACACTGAAGCTTTCTTT
CASRQTANTEAFF
>TRBV27|TRBJ1-5|-|-
TGTGCCAGCAGGGAGGTGAGGCGGGGGCCCCAGCATTTT
CASREVRRGPQHF
>TRBV21-1|TRBJ2-2|-|-
TGTGCCAGCAGCAAAGCTGTCCTAGGGGGGACAGGCTGGAACACCGGGGAGCTGTTTTTT
CASSKAVLGGTGWNTGELFF
>TRBV9|TRBJ2-7|TRBD2|-
TGTGCCAGCAGCCCCGGACTAGCGGGGGCGTGGGAGCAGTACTTC
CASSPGLAGAWEQYF
>TRBV7-9|TRBJ2-2|TRBD2|few
TGTGCCAGCAGACAACCCCCCGTAGGGGAGGGGAAAACCGGGGAGCTGTTTTTT
CASRQPPVGEGKTGELFF
>TRBV18|TRBJ2-7|-|-
TGTGCCAGCTCACCACCGGTGGCGGGGGAGCAGTACTTC
CASSPPVAGEQYF
>TRBV7-7|TRBJ2-7|TRBD2|-
TGTGCCAGCAGCTCCTATAGCGGGAGCGAGCAGTACTTC
CASSSYSGSEQYF
>TRBV27|TRBJ2-3|TRBD2|-
TGTGCCAGCAGTTTTCGGGGCCCCCTTACCAGCGGGGGCACAGATACGCAGTATTTT
CASSFRGPLTSGGTDTQYF
>TRBV6-5|TRBJ2-7|TRBD1|-
TGTGCCAGCAGTTACCGGACAGGTTACGAGCAGTACTTC
CASSYRTGYEQYF
>TRBV6-5|TRBJ2-7|-|-
TGTGCCACGAGCGGGGTGACAGGCAACTACGAGCAGTACTTC
CATSGVTGNYEQYF
>TRBV10-3|TRBJ1-1|-|-
TGTGCCACCGGTATGTCATCGGGCACTGAAGCTTTCTTT
CATGMSSGTEAFF
>TRBV30|TRBJ2-3|-|-
TGTGCCTGGAGCGCAGACCGGACTCGTTCGCAGTATTTT
CAWSADRTRSQYF
>TRBV5-1|TRBJ2-7|-|-
TGCGCCAGCAGCTTGTACACATTGTGGGGGGGCGATCCGTACTACGAGCAGTACTTC
CASSLYTLWGGDPYYEQYF
>TRBV7-3|TRBJ2-2|TRBD2|-
TGTGCCAGCAGCTCCAGTCCCGGGAGGGACCCCACCGGGGAGCTGTTTTTT
CASSSSPGRDPTGELFF
>TRBV6-5|TRBJ2-3|TRBD1|-
TGTGCCAGCAGTCCGACGGACAGGCCACGGGATACGCAGTATTTT
CASSPTDRPRDTQYF
>TRBV5-1|TRBJ2-7|-|once
TGCGCCAGCAGGAACTCCGCCTACGAGCAGTACTTC
CASRNSAYEQYF
>TRBV6-4|TRBJ2-7|-|few
TGTGCCAGCAGTGTCGTTGCCGCCGGGCAGTACTTC
CASSVVAAGQYF
>TRBV6-6|TRBJ1-2|-|-
TGTGCCAGCAGTCACGTGCAACTCCAAGCTAACTATGGCTACACCTTC
CASSHVQLQANYGYTF
>TRBV7-9|TRBJ2-7|-|once
TGTTCCGCCTCTGAGGGATACGAGCAGTACTTC
CSASEGYEQYF
>TRBV11-2|TRBJ1-1|-|-
TGTGCCAGCAGTTATTCGAACACTGAAGCTTTCTTT
CASSYSNTEAFF
>TRBV7-2|TRBJ1-2|-|-
TGTGCCAGCAGCCAACAGACCCGAGTAGGCTACACCTTC
CASSQQTRVGYTF
>TRBV2|TRBJ1-3|-|-
TGTGCCAGCAGTGTAGCCTTGCCCAGCTCTGGAAACACCATATATTTT
CASSVALPSSGNTIYF
>TRBV6-1|TRBJ2-5|-|once
TGTGCCAGCAGTGAAGCTAGGAGTTTCCAGGAGACCCAGTACTTC
CASSEARSFQETQYF
>TRBV7-8|TRBJ2-5|TRBD2|-
TGTGCCAGCAGCACCGTGACGAAACGGACTAGCGGGGGGATCTGGGAGACCCAGTACTTC
CASSTVTKRTSGGIWETQYF
>TRBV29-1|TRBJ2-2|-|-
TGCAGCGCAGAACAGGAGAACACCGGGGAGCTGTTTTTT
CSAEQENTGELFF
>TRBV19|TRBJ1-4|-|-
TGTGCCAGTATGGGACCCACAGGGTTCGAAAAACTGTTTTTT
CASMGPTGFEKLFF
>TRBV7-6|TRBJ2-1|-|-
TGTGCCAGCAGCCCCGGGAGATCCCAAGAGCAGTTCTTC
CASSPGRSQEQFF